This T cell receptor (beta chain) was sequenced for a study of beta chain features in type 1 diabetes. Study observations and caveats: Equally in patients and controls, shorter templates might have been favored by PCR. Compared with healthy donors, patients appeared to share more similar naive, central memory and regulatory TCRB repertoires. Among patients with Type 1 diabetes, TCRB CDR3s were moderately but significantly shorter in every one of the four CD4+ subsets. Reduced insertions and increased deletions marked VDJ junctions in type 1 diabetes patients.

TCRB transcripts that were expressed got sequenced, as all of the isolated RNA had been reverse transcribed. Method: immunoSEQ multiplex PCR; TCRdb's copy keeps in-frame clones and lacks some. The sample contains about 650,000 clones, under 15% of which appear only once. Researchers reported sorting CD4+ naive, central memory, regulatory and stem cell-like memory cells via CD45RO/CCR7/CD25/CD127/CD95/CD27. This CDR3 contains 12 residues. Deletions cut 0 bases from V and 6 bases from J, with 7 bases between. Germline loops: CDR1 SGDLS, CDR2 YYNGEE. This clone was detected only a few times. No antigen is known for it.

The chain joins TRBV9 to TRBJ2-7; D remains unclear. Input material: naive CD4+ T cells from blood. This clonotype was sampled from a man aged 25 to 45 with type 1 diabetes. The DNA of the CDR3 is TGTGCCAGCAGCGTAGGCAATAGCGAGCAGTACTTC. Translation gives CASSVGNSEQYF.